This T cell receptor (beta chain) was identified in a study of blood T cell repertoires in COVID-19. About the research overall: COVID-19 samples, acute and convalescent, were from the United States, Italy and Spain. T cells, B-cell-depleted T cells, or PBMCs provided the cDNA or gDNA that served as material.

V lost 5 bases, J lost 8 bases, and 7 bases stayed unmatched. Germline V lookup: CDR1 SGHTA, CDR2 FQGTGA. The CDR3 runs 13 residues. Authors' methods: For nucleated cells, counts were estimated from reference gene primer amplification. Assay: immunoSEQ multiplex PCR; the TCRdb copy retains only in-frame clones and omits some. The D gene and trimming were derived from the DNA, and the V and J assignments and clone size from that table. The data hold roughly 110,000 clones, with more than 70% observed a single time. The V call is TRBV7-3, the J call TRBJ1-2; 8 bases fit TRBD1. The source is a man aged 70 or older with acute or convalescent COVID-19. The specimen sequenced was peripheral blood. The CDR3 bases are TGTGCCAGCAGCCCTGGACAGGGAAGGGGCTACACCTTC. This encodes CASSPGQGRGYTF.